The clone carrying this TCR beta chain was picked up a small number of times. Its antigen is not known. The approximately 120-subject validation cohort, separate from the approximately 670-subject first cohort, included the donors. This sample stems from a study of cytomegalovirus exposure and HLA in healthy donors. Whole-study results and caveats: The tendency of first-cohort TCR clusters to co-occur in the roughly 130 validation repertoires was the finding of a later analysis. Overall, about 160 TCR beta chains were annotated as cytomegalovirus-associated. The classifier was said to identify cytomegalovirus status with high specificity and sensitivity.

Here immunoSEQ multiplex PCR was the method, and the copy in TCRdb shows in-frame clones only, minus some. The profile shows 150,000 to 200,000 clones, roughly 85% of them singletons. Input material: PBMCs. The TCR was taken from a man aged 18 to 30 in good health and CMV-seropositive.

CDR3 residues: CASSLPRANGYTF. The CDR3 region has the DNA TGTGCCAGCAGCCTCCCGAGGGCCAATGGCTACACCTTC. The genes are TRBV6-6 and TRBJ1-2, with no clear D. Trimming pared 6 bases from V and 6 bases from J, leaving 14 bases between. Germline values: CDR1 MNHNY, CDR2 SVGAGI (reference sequence). The CDR3 loop spans 13 amino acids.